This T cell receptor beta chain comes out of a study of Graves' ophthalmopathy and Graves' hyperthyroidism. Across the whole study: At the time of initial diagnosis and before any treatment, peripheral blood was collected.

Using RNA transcripts, the TCR beta CDR3 regions were amplified. HTBI primers were used in a first-round RT-PCR, which preceded a second-round multiplex PCR. TCRdb analysed the multiplex PCR reads with MiXCR anew, one entry per CDR3 protein. The data show around 400,000 distinct CDR3 sequences, around 21% seen once. Many counts were recorded for this clonotype. Its matching antigen is unknown. Clinicians diagnosed using symptoms, serum thyroxine, TRAb, thyroid ultrasound and orbital computed tomography. About 10 ml of fresh blood yielded the PBMCs by density gradient. This CDR3 contains 15 residues. After removal of 4 bases from V and 2 bases from J, the junction contained 7 bases not matched to a gene. Germline assignment: CDR1 LNHDA and CDR2 SQIVND (reference sequence). Study-wide results and caveats: The authors also found most expanded thyroid clonotypes above 0.001 frequency in blood.

This TCR derives from a woman between 18 and 29 years old with stable Graves' hyperthyroidism. The rearrangement links TRBV19 to TRBJ2-7, with TRBD1 matching 8 bases. The specimen sequenced was peripheral blood. CDR3 protein: CASSSLRGRPYEQYF. CDR3 bases: TGTGCCAGTAGTAGCCTCAGGGGGCGCCCCTACGAGCAGTACTTC.